This T cell receptor beta chain was sequenced for a study of T cell changes during pregnancy in multiple sclerosis. TCRdb's table, derived via immunoSEQ multiplex PCR, lists solely in-frame clones and lacks some. In the table there are about 8,500 clones, about 85% of which are singletons. The CDR3 runs to 19 residues. Germline CDR1 and CDR2: SGHTS and YDEGEE. Unmatched junction bases numbered 8, after V lost 4 bases and J lost 0 bases. The receptor comes from a female donor in good health, enrolled as a control in a pregnancy study. The source material was CD8+ T cells from peripheral blood mononuclear cells, sampled in the first trimester of pregnancy. The genes are TRBV5-8 and TRBJ2-1; TRBD2 matches at 15 bases. The CDR3 is CASSRGLAGGWGSYNEQFF. The CDR3 bases are TGTGCCAGCAGCCGCGGACTAGCGGGGGGGTGGGGCTCCTACAATGAGCAGTTCTTC. Complete variable domain (other parts from reference TRBV5-8 and TRBJ2-1): EAGVTQSPTHLIKTRGQQATLRCSPISGHTSVYWYQQALGLGLQFLLWYDEGEERNRGNFPPRFSGRQFPNYSSELNVNALELEDSALYLCASSRGLAGGWGSYNEQFFGPGTRLTVL.